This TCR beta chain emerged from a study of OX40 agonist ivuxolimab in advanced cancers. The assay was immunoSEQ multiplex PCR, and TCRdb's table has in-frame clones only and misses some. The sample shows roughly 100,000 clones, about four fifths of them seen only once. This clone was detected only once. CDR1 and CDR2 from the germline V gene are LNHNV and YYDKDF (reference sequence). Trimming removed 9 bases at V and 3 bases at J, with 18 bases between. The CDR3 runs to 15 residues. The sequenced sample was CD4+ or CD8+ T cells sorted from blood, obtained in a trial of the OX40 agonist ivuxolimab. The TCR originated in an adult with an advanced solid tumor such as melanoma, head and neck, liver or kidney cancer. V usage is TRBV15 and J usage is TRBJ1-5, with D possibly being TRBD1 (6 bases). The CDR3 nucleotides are TGTGCCACGAATGTGGGGGGCCGGCCCAATCAGCCCCAGCATTTT. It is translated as CATNVGGRPNQPQHF.